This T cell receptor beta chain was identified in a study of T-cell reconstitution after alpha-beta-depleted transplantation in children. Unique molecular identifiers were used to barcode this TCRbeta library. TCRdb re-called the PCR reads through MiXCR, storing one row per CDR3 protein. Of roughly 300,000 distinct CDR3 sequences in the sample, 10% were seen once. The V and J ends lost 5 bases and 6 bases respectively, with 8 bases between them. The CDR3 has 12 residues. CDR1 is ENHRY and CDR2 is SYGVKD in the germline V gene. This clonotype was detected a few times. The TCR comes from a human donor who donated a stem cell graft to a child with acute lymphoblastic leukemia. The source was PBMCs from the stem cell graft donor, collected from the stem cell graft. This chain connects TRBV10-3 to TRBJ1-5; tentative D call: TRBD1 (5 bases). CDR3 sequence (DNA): TGTGCCATCAGTAACCAGGGTCAGCCCCAGCATTTT. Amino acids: CAISNQGQPQHF.